Listed below are T cell receptor beta chains from one sample, sequenced in a study of T-cell memory formation after mild COVID-19. TCRdb re-derived calls from the 5' RACE reads in MiXCR, one entry per CDR3 protein. In the table there are 470,000 or so distinct CDR3 sequences, over 15% of which are singletons. Sequenced: PBMCs or a T cell subset sorted from them (not recorded which). The receptors were gathered from an adult woman who had mild COVID-19 (a few samples of this study predate the infection). Cell type and time point are not known. The CDR3 runs from the conserved cysteine through the conserved F or W. A D gene is named only where the DNA matches it firmly. Clone size, where shown, is once, few, many, or a class for clones that have expanded.

few	.	TRBV30	TRBJ2-3	TGTGCCTGGAGCCGGGTCCTCTTCCTGGCGCAGTATTTT	CAWSRVLFLAQYF
.	.	TRBV6-2/TRBV6-3	TRBJ2-2	TGTGCCAGCAGTCCTAGTGGGCAGAACACCGGGGAGCTGTTTTTT	CASSPSGQNTGELFF
few	TRBD1	TRBV7-9	TRBJ1-5	TGTGCCAGCAGCTCCGCGACAGGGGGGACGCCCCAGCATTTT	CASSSATGGTPQHF
.	TRBD1	TRBV19	TRBJ1-1	TGTGCCAGTAGTACCGACAGGGCTCGGAACACTGAAGCTTTCTTT	CASSTDRARNTEAFF
few	TRBD2	TRBV7-3	TRBJ2-7	TGTGCCAGCAGCTTAACTCGAGCGGGGGGGCCCCACGAGCAGTACTTC	CASSLTRAGGPHEQYF
.	TRBD2	TRBV6-2/TRBV6-3	TRBJ2-5	TGTGCCAGCAGACCTGGGACTAGCGGACAAGAGACCCAGTACTTC	CASRPGTSGQETQYF
few	.	TRBV5-5	TRBJ2-1	TGTGCCAGCAGCTTAATACTTAGCTGGAGCTCCTACAATGAGCAGTTCTTC	CASSLILSWSSYNEQFF
few	.	TRBV29-1	TRBJ2-7	TGCAGCGTCTCCGGGACACCCCGTGTGTGGGGCTACGAGCAGTACTTC	CSVSGTPRVWGYEQYF
few	.	TRBV5-1	TRBJ1-2	TGCGCCAGCAGCCCGGGAGTCGCTAACTATGGCTACACCTTC	CASSPGVANYGYTF
.	TRBD1	TRBV16	TRBJ2-7	TGTGCCAGCAGCCTGGGGACAGGCCAGCTCTCCTACGAGCAGTACTTC	CASSLGTGQLSYEQYF
many	.	TRBV7-9	TRBJ2-5	TGTGCCAGCAGCTTGGGGGGCGGAGAGACCCAGTACTTC	CASSLGGGETQYF
.	.	TRBV12-3/TRBV12-4	TRBJ2-3	TGTGCCAGCAGTTTAGCGTGGCCGGAGACAGATACGCAGTATTTT	CASSLAWPETDTQYF
few	.	TRBV5-1	TRBJ1-6	TGCGCCAGCAGCGAACCCAATTCACCCCTCCACTTT	CASSEPNSPLHF
few	TRBD1	TRBV7-6	TRBJ1-4	TGTGCCAGCAGCTTAGAAAGCCAGGGGGCCGGTAATGAAAAACTGTTTTTT	CASSLESQGAGNEKLFF
few	.	TRBV5-6	TRBJ2-1	TGTGCCAGCAGCTTGGGTGTTCGACAATTGCTCTTC	CASSLGVRQLLF
.	.	TRBV19	TRBJ2-1	TGTGCCAGCGTGGAGGGCAGGGGAACCTACAATGAGCAGTTCTTC	CASVEGRGTYNEQFF
.	TRBD1	TRBV7-3	TRBJ1-1	TGTGCCAGCAGCCCCCAAAAAACAGGGGGCACTGAAGCTTTCTTT	CASSPQKTGGTEAFF
.	TRBD1	TRBV5-1	TRBJ2-7	TGCGCCAGCAACCCGGGACAGGGGGCTTACGAGCAGTACTTC	CASNPGQGAYEQYF
once	.	TRBV5-1	TRBJ2-5	TGCGCCAGCAGCTTCGGGGGATTAGGGGGAGAGACCCAGTACTTC	CASSFGGLGGETQYF
.	.	TRBV7-9	TRBJ2-3	TGTGCCAGCAGCATACTAGAGCGCCTCACAGATACGCAGTATTTT	CASSILERLTDTQYF
many	.	TRBV5-1	TRBJ1-4	TGCGCCAGCAGCTTTGGGGGAAGTAATGAAAAACTGTTTTTT	CASSFGGSNEKLFF
few	.	TRBV19	TRBJ2-1	TGTGCCAGTAGACTAGGGGGAGGTGAGCCTGAGCAGTTCTTC	CASRLGGGEPEQFF
once	.	TRBV12-3/TRBV12-4	TRBJ1-4	TGTGCCAGCAGCCAAGGACGACAGTGGGCAACTAATGAAAAACTGTTTTTT	CASSQGRQWATNEKLFF
few	TRBD2	TRBV5-4	TRBJ2-2	TGTGCCAGCAGTTTTTCAGCTAGCGGGATCACCGGGGAGCTGTTTTTT	CASSFSASGITGELFF
few	.	TRBV9	TRBJ2-7	TGTGCCAGCAGCGGCGGGACAAGTAATTACGAGCAGTACTTC	CASSGGTSNYEQYF
.	TRBD1	TRBV29-1	TRBJ2-1	TGCAGCGTTGTCTCTTCTGACAGGGGGCTCTACAATGAGCAGTTCTTC	CSVVSSDRGLYNEQFF
.	TRBD1	TRBV7-2	TRBJ2-3	TGTGCCAGCAGCTTAGAAGTAAACAGGGGGCTTAGCACAGATACGCAGTATTTT	CASSLEVNRGLSTDTQYF
.	TRBD1	TRBV7-2	TRBJ1-1	TGTGCCAGCAGCTTTCTCGCTACAGGGGAGACTGAAGCTTTCTTT	CASSFLATGETEAFF
few	.	TRBV3-1	TRBJ2-5	TGTGCCAGCAGCCAAGATGATGGACCCACGAAAGAGACCCAGTACTTC	CASSQDDGPTKETQYF
few	.	TRBV5-1	TRBJ2-1	TGCGCCAGCAGCTTGGAGGGTATATATTACAATGAGCAGTTCTTC	CASSLEGIYYNEQFF
.	.	TRBV7-2	TRBJ2-7	TGTGCCAGCAGACTCCGGGCCCTACGGGACGAGCAGTACTTC	CASRLRALRDEQYF
many	.	TRBV12-3/TRBV12-4	TRBJ2-5	TGTGCCAGCAGTTTTGGGGGGCAGACGTACCAAGAGACCCAGTACTTC	CASSFGGQTYQETQYF
.	.	TRBV5-6	TRBJ2-2	TGTGCCAGCAGGGGGACCGAATACACCGGGGAGCTGTTTTTT	CASRGTEYTGELFF
few	.	TRBV20-1	TRBJ1-1	TGCAGTGCTAGTCAGGGAGACACTGAAGCTTTCTTT	CSASQGDTEAFF
.	TRBD2	TRBV3-1	TRBJ2-7	TGTGCCAGCAGCCTCAGAGGAGGGACTAACCTCGAGCAGTACTTC	CASSLRGGTNLEQYF
.	.	TRBV9	TRBJ1-1	TGTGCCAGCAGCGTCGGCGGGGGCGATAACACTGAAGCTTTCTTT	CASSVGGGDNTEAFF
few	.	TRBV7-9	TRBJ2-7	TGTGCCAGCACCTTAAGTTACGAGCAGTACTTC	CASTLSYEQYF
.	.	TRBV5-1	TRBJ2-5	TGCGCCAGCTCCCCCGAGGGGCGAGAGACCCAGTACTTC	CASSPEGRETQYF
few	.	TRBV24-1	TRBJ2-2	TGTGCCACCAGGGGTAGCAGCACCGGGGAGCTGTTTTTT	CATRGSSTGELFF
few	.	TRBV18	TRBJ2-6	TGTGCCAGCTCACCCCCGGCTGGGGCCAACGTCCTGACTTTC	CASSPPAGANVLTF
few	.	TRBV6-1	TRBJ2-7	TGTGCCAGCAGTGTCGGAGGTGGAGGGGCCGAGCAGTACTTC	CASSVGGGGAEQYF
.	TRBD1	TRBV29-1	TRBJ2-7	TGCAGCGTTACCCGGACAGGCGGCTACGAGCAGTACTTC	CSVTRTGGYEQYF
few	TRBD1	TRBV7-9	TRBJ1-1	TGTGCCAGCAGCTTACGACCGGGACAGGGGGTGAACACTGAAGCTTTCTTT	CASSLRPGQGVNTEAFF
.	.	TRBV12-3/TRBV12-4	TRBJ1-1	TGTGCCAGCAGACGACAGGACACTGAAGCTTTCTTT	CASRRQDTEAFF
many	TRBD2	TRBV5-5	TRBJ2-1	TGTGCCAGCAGCTTGGCGGCCGGGAGGGTTGGCCGACAGTTCTTC	CASSLAAGRVGRQFF
.	TRBD1	TRBV2	TRBJ2-7	TGTGCCAGCAGTGAAACGACAGGGGTCCGTTATGAGCAGTACTTC	CASSETTGVRYEQYF
few	TRBD1	TRBV5-1	TRBJ1-2	TGCGCCAGCAGCTTCCAGGGGGCATCTAACTATGGCTACACCTTC	CASSFQGASNYGYTF
.	.	TRBV3-1	TRBJ2-5	TGTGCCAGCAGACCCGACGTAGGTTCTCGGACCCAGTACTTC	CASRPDVGSRTQYF
.	.	TRBV5-1	TRBJ2-5	TGCGCCGGCAGCACAAGACAGAGGGATGACTTC	CAGSTRQRDDF
.	TRBD1	TRBV28	TRBJ2-7	TGTGCCAGCAGTTTTCTTGGACAGGGGCTACTCACCTACGAGCAGTACTTC	CASSFLGQGLLTYEQYF
few	TRBD1	TRBV3-1	TRBJ1-5	TGTGCCAGCAGCCAGGGGACAGGCCAGGGGCAGCCCCAGCATTTT	CASSQGTGQGQPQHF
few	TRBD2	TRBV7-9	TRBJ2-7	TGTGCCAGCAGCTTTAGAGCGGGACTAGCGGGAGGGCCCCTTCTGTACTTC	CASSFRAGLAGGPLLYF
.	.	TRBV24-1	TRBJ1-2	TGTGCCACCGCTACGGGGGGGGCCTTAGGGAGCTACACCTTC	CATATGGALGSYTF
few	.	TRBV7-8	TRBJ1-1	TGTGCCAGCAGCTTATCGGCCCCAACTGAAGCTTTCTTT	CASSLSAPTEAFF